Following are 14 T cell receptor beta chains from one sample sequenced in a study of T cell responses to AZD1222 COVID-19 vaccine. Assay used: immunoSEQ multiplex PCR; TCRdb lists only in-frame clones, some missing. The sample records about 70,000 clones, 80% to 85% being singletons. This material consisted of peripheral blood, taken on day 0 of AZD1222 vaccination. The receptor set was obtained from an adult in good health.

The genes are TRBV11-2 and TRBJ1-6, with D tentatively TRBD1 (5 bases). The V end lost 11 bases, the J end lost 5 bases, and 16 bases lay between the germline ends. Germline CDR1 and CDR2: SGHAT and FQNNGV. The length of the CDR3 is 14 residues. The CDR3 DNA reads TGTGCCGCAGGGACGCGGGTGAATAATTCACCCCTCCACTTT. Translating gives CAAGTRVNNSPLHF.

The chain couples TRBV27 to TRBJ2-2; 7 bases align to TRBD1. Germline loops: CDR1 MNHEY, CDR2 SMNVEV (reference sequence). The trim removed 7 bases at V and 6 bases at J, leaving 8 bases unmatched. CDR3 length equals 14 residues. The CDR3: CASKRDRAPGELFF. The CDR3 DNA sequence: TGTGCCAGCAAACGCGACAGGGCCCCCGGGGAGCTGTTTTTT.

The CDR3 coding sequence is TGTGCCAGCAGTGAAGTGCAGGGAAGCTCCTACGAGCAGTACTTC. Translation: CASSEVQGSSYEQYF. The V call is TRBV2, the J call TRBJ2-7; D is possibly TRBD1 (5 bases). The CDR3 consists of 15 residues. V lost 1 base and J lost 0, with 10 bases in between. Germline V gene lookup returns CDR1 SNHLY and CDR2 FYNNEI.

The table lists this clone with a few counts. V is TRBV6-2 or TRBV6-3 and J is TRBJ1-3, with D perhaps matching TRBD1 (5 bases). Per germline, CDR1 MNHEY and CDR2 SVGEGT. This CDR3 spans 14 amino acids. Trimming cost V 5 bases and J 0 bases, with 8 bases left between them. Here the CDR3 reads CASSPGSSGNTIYF. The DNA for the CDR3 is TGTGCCAGCAGTCCAGGGAGCTCTGGAAACACCATATATTTT.

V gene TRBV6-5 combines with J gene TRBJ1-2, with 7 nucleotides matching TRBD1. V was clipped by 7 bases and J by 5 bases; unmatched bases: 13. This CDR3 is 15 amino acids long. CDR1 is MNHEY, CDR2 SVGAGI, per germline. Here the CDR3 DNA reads TGTGCCAGCACTCACAGGGAGGGGGCGGAATATGGCTACACCTTC. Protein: CASTHREGAEYGYTF.

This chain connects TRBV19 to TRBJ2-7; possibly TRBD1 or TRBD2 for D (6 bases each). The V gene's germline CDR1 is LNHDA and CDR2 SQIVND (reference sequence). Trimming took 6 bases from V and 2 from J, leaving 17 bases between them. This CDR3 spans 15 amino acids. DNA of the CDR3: TGTGCCAGTAGAAACCTTAAGGGGGGAACCTACGAGCAGTACTTC. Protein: CASRNLKGGTYEQYF. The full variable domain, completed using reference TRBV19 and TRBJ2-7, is DGGITQSPKYLFRKEGQNVTLSCEQNLNHDAMYWYRQDPGQGLRLIYYSQIVNDFQKGDIAEGYSVSREKKESFPLTVTSAQKNPTAFYLCASRNLKGGTYEQYFGPGTRLTVT.

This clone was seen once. CDR3 bases: TGTGCCAGCAGCCAACAAGAAGACAATGAGCAGTTCTTC. The encoded protein is CASSQQEDNEQFF. The chain has TRBV3-1 (or the pseudogene TRBV3-2) and TRBJ2-1; D gene uncertain. Trimming took off 2 bases at V and 5 bases at J, with 7 bases between the two ends. The germline V gene encodes CDR1 LGHDT and CDR2 YNNKEL (reference sequence). This CDR3 region has 13 residues.

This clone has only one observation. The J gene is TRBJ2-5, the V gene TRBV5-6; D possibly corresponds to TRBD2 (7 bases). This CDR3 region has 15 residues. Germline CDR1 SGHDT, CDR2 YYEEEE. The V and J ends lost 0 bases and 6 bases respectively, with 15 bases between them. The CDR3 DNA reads TGTGCCAGCAGCTTGGGCTGGGGGGGCTCAAAGACCCAGTACTTC. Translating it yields CASSLGWGGSKTQYF.

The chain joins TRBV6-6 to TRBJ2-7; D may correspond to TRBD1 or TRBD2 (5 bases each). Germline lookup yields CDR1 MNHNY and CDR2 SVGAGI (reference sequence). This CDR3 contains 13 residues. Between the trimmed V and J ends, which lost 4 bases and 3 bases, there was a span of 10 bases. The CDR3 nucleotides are TGTGCCAGCAGTTGGGGACCTGACTACGAGCAGTACTTC. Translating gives CASSWGPDYEQYF.

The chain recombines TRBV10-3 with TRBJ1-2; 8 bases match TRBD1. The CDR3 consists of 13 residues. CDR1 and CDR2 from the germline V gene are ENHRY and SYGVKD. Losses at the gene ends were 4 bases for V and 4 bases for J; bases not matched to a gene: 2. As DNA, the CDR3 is TGTGCCATCAGTGCGACAGGGGCCTATGGCTACACCTTC. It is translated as CAISATGAYGYTF.

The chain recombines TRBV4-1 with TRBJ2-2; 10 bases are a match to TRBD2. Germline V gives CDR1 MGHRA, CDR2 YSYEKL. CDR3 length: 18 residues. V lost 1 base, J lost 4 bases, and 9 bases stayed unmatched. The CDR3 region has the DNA TGCGCCAGCAGCCAAGGAGCGATGCTAGCGGGGGTCACCGGGGAGCTGTTTTTT. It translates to CASSQGAMLAGVTGELFF.

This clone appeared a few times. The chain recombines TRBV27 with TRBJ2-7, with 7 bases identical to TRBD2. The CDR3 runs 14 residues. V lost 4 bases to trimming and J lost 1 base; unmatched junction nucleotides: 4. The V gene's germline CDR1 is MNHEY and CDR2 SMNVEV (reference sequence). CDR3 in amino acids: CASSSASGSYEQYF. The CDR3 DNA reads TGTGCCAGCAGTTCCGCTAGCGGATCCTACGAGCAGTACTTC.

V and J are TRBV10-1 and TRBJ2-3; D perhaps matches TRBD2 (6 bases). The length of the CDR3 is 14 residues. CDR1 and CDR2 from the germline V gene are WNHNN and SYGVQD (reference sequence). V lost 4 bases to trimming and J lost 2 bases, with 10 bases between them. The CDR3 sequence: CASSGRGYTDTQYF. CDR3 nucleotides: TGCGCCAGCAGTGGGAGGGGATACACAGATACGCAGTATTTT.

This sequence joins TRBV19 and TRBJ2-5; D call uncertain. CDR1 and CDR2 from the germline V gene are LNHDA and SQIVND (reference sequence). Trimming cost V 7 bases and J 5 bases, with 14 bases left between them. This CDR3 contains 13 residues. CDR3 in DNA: TGTGCCAGTACGGACGGGTATTCGGAGACCCAGTACTTC. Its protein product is CASTDGYSETQYF.